The 19 T cell receptor beta chains listed next were all sequenced from one sample in a study of cytomegalovirus exposure and HLA in healthy donors. Clones were sequenced by immunoSEQ multiplex PCR, and TCRdb holds only the in-frame ones, with some missing. This sample has 65,000 to 90,000 clones; 90% to 95% occur once, and the top ten carry 3% to 3.5%. The sequencing input was PBMCs. The origin of the receptors is a man aged 18 to 30 in good health and CMV-seronegative.

The DNA of the CDR3 is TGTGCCAGCAGCTACGGACAGGGAACCACTGAAGCTTTCTTT. Protein: CASSYGQGTTEAFF. The chain carries TRBV14 and TRBJ1-1, with 8 bases lining up with TRBD1. Losses at the gene ends were 5 bases for V and 4 bases for J; bases not matched to a gene: 6. This CDR3 spans 14 amino acids. CDR1 is SGHDN and CDR2 is FVKESK in the germline V gene.

The chain couples TRBV5-4 to TRBJ1-2, with 10 bases fitting TRBD1. CDR1 and CDR2 from the germline V gene are SGHNT and YYREEE (reference sequence). There are 16 residues in the CDR3. V lost 4 bases and J lost 6; bases outside the gene matches: 12. The CDR3 region is CASSLSGTGERNGYTF. DNA of the CDR3: TGTGCCAGCAGCCTGAGTGGGACAGGGGAAAGGAATGGCTACACCTTC.

The CDR3 sequence: CASRPPGQAHGYTF. CDR3 nucleotide sequence: TGTGCCAGCAGACCCCCAGGGCAGGCCCATGGCTACACCTTC. The chain recombines TRBV28 with TRBJ1-2; tentative D call: TRBD1 (5 bases). The germline V gene has CDR1 MDHEN and CDR2 SYDVKM. CDR3 length: 14 residues. V was pared by 6 bases and J by 6 bases, with 17 bases between.

V usage is TRBV6-5 and J usage is TRBJ1-1; 9 bases are a match to TRBD1. The germline V gene encodes CDR1 MNHEY and CDR2 SVGAGI. J lost 6 bases, V lost 5 bases, and 10 bases had no gene match. The CDR3 contains 15 residues. CDR3 nucleotides: TGTGCCAGCAGTAGGGGACAGGGAATTACCGCTGAAGCTTTCTTT. The encoded protein is CASSRGQGITAEAFF.

This clone showed up just once. This rearrangement joins TRBV4-3 to TRBJ2-2, with a tentative D call TRBD2 (5 bases). The CDR3 length is 13 residues. V lost 0 bases to trimming and J lost 6 bases, with 5 bases between them. From germline, CDR1 is LGHNA and CDR2 YSLEER. The CDR3 region has the DNA TGCGCCAGCAGCCAAGAGGAGGCCGGGGAGCTGTTTTTT. It yields the protein CASSQEEAGELFF.

The rearrangement uses TRBV9 and TRBJ1-1; 8 positions agree with TRBD1. CDR1 is SGDLS, CDR2 YYNGEE, per germline. This CDR3 region has 14 residues. Trimming removed 1 base from V and 2 bases from J; junction bases left unmatched: 1. DNA of the CDR3: TGTGCCAGCAGCGTACAGGGGGCAAACACTGAAGCTTTCTTT. It translates to CASSVQGANTEAFF.

V gene TRBV6-1 combines with J gene TRBJ2-7; D is possibly TRBD1 (6 bases). The CDR3 consists of 17 residues. Germline V gives CDR1 MNHNS, CDR2 SASEGT. V shed 2 bases and J shed 5 bases, with 22 bases lying between them. DNA of the CDR3: TGTGCCAGCAGTGAATTAAGGAACAGGGAGTCAGGCCACGAGCAGTACTTC. Amino acids: CASSELRNRESGHEQYF.

This clone was found once. In DNA form, the CDR3 reads TGTGCCAGCAGCCGATTGGCCCATACTGAAGCTTTCTTT. Its translation: CASSRLAHTEAFF. This sequence joins TRBV7-2 and TRBJ1-1; D call uncertain. This CDR3 spans 13 amino acids. Trimming took off 5 bases at V and 5 bases at J, with 12 bases between the two ends. Germline loops: CDR1 SGHTA, CDR2 FQGNSA.

The chain is built from TRBV27 and TRBJ2-7, with D possibly TRBD1 on 6 matching bases. Germline V gene data show CDR1 as MNHEY and CDR2 as SMNVEV (reference sequence). The CDR3 extends over 17 amino acids. V was trimmed by 2 bases and J by 3 bases, leaving 20 bases between them. Here the CDR3 DNA reads TGTGCCAGCAGTTTACCCCCCCCAGGGGCCGGGTACTACGAGCAGTACTTC. Amino acid sequence: CASSLPPPGAGYYEQYF.

The CDR3 coding sequence is TGTGCCAGCAGTGCAGGTTATAGCAATCAGCCCCAGCATTTT. This gives the protein CASSAGYSNQPQHF. This chain joins TRBV2 and TRBJ1-5; unclear D gene. This CDR3 spans 14 amino acids. Germline V gives CDR1 SNHLY, CDR2 FYNNEI. Trimming shortened V by 4 bases and J by 0 bases, and 7 bases separated the two germline ends.

The chain is built from TRBV30 and TRBJ1-1; no firm D call. This CDR3 is 12 amino acids long. Between the trimmed V and J ends, which lost 3 bases and 7 bases, there was a span of 12 bases. CDR1 and CDR2 (germline): GTSNPN, SVGIG (reference sequence). CDR3 DNA: TGTGCCTGGAGCATTACGGCGGGTGAAGCTTTCTTT. Translated, it gives CAWSITAGEAFF.

This sequence joins TRBV29-1 and TRBJ1-3; D remains ambiguous. V was pared by 6 bases and J by 1 base, with 13 bases between. The CDR3 has 14 residues. Germline values: CDR1 SQVTM, CDR2 ANQGSEA. The CDR3 protein is CSVGGKASGNTIYF. The CDR3 nucleotides read TGCAGCGTCGGAGGGAAAGCGTCTGGAAACACCATATATTTT.

The rearrangement uses TRBV28 and TRBJ2-7; a possible D gene is TRBD1 (7 bases). The CDR3 spans 15 residues. Germline CDR1 and CDR2: MDHEN and SYDVKM. V dropped 6 bases and J dropped 7 bases, with 22 bases sitting between them. CDR3 sequence (DNA): TGTGCCAGCAGCCTTGAGGGGGCTCGGAGGGAGGAGCAGTACTTC. Translated, it gives CASSLEGARREEQYF.

The chain recombines TRBV30 with TRBJ2-1, with 13 positions matching TRBD2. Germline V CDR1 and CDR2: GTSNPN, SVGIG (reference sequence). This CDR3 contains 19 residues. The V segment lost 4 bases and the J segment 1 base; nucleotides outside the gene matches: 13. This CDR3 is CAWTRTGLAGFGSYNEQFF. CDR3 nucleotides: TGTGCCTGGACCCGGACGGGACTAGCGGGGTTCGGATCCTACAATGAGCAGTTCTTC.

CDR3: CASSSAGGHYNEQFF. In DNA form, the CDR3 reads TGTGCCAGTTCTTCAGCGGGGGGGCACTACAATGAGCAGTTCTTC. The J gene is TRBJ2-1, the V gene TRBV27, with 10 bases matching TRBD2. V dropped 9 bases and J dropped 3; count of bases not matched to a gene: 8. Germline V lookup: CDR1 MNHEY, CDR2 SMNVEV (reference sequence). The CDR3 sequence is 15 residues long.

In this sample, this clone turned up once. CDR3 sequence reads: CSVEGQGARKEQYF. CDR3 nucleotides: TGCAGCGTTGAGGGACAGGGGGCAAGGAAGGAGCAGTACTTC. The genes are TRBV29-1 and TRBJ2-7; 12 nucleotides match TRBD1. CDR1 and CDR2 (germline): SQVTM, ANQGSEA. The CDR3 has 14 amino acids. Trimming took 3 bases from V and 7 from J; bases not matched to a gene: 7.

The chain has TRBV27 and TRBJ2-7; D perhaps matches TRBD2 (6 bases). The CDR3 runs 13 residues. The V end was cut by 8 bases, the J end by 2 bases, with 13 bases between. CDR1 and CDR2 from the germline V gene are MNHEY and SMNVEV (reference sequence). CDR3 in amino acids: CASPDGGTYEQYF. CDR3 bases: TGTGCCAGCCCCGACGGCGGGACCTACGAGCAGTACTTC.

The V and J genes are TRBV7-3 and TRBJ2-1; TRBD1 agrees at 9 bases. CDR3 length equals 15 residues. The V gene's germline CDR1 is SGHTA and CDR2 FQGTGA. The trim removed 5 bases at V and 7 bases at J, leaving 9 bases unmatched. CDR3 nucleotide sequence: TGTGCCAGCAGCGCCCCGGGACAGGGCATGAATGAGCAGTTCTTC. Translation: CASSAPGQGMNEQFF.

The gene calls are TRBV4-2 and TRBJ1-1, with a possible D match to TRBD1 (5 bases). In germline, CDR1 is LGHNA, CDR2 YNFKEQ. This CDR3 is built from 15 residues. V lost 3 bases, J lost 6 bases, and 17 bases lay in between. CDR3 region: CASSHPLGGGSEAFF. CDR3 DNA sequence: TGTGCCAGCAGCCATCCGCTCGGGGGGGGGTCTGAAGCTTTCTTT.